The entry below describes one T cell receptor (beta chain). Some clones are missing from TCRdb's copy, which holds only in-frame ones; the method was immunoSEQ multiplex PCR. The sample lists 120,000 or so clones; over 75% were seen once. In germline, CDR1 is MNHEY, CDR2 SVGAGI. The germline V and J ends were trimmed by 4 bases and 2 bases, with 11 bases remaining between them. The CDR3 sequence is 14 residues long. The sample comes from a study of control samples from healthy donors and cancer patients. The receptor's source is a man in his sixties in good health. The V gene is TRBV6-5, the J gene TRBJ1-1; possible D gene TRBD1, 5 bases. Sequencing input: blood. The DNA of the CDR3 is TGTGCCAGCAGTTTCGACAGCCTAAACACTGAAGCTTTCTTT. Translating gives CASSFDSLNTEAFF.